This is a list of T cell receptor beta chains from one sample in a study of T cell responses to AZD1222 COVID-19 vaccine. TCRdb's table, derived via immunoSEQ multiplex PCR, lists solely in-frame clones and lacks some. The repertoire consists of under 150,000 clones, with almost 95% occurring once and the leading ten covering about a tenth. Specimen: peripheral blood, collected 28 days after the second AZD1222 dose. These receptors all stem from an adult who received the AZD1222 COVID-19 vaccine. CDR3s include the opening cysteine and the closing phenylalanine or tryptophan. The D gene is left open where the match is weak. Not every row has a clone size; where given, it reads once, few, many or a size class.

>TRBJ2-3|NA|TRBV6-4|TRBD2
TGTGCCAGCAGTGAAGGACTAGATACAGATACGCAGTATTTT
CASSEGLDTDTQYF
>TRBJ1-5|NA|TRBV21-1|NA
TGTGCCAGCAGCTCCATCGGTGTACCCCGGGACGGGTATAGCAATCAGCCCCAGCATTTT
CASSSIGVPRDGYSNQPQHF
>TRBJ1-1|NA|TRBV28|NA
TGTGCCAGCAGTCCATCCGGGACGGCGAACACTGAAGCTTTCTTT
CASSPSGTANTEAFF
>TRBJ1-2|NA|TRBV5-8|TRBD1
TGTGCCAGCAGCTCCGACAGGGAGCCTCTTGGCTACACCTTC
CASSSDREPLGYTF
>TRBJ1-5|NA|TRBV19|TRBD1
TGTGCCAGTAGCGCAGGGGGCTATGGTAGCAATCAGCCCCAGCATTTT
CASSAGGYGSNQPQHF
>TRBJ1-5|NA|TRBV19|NA
TGTGCCAGTACCCTCGCCCAGTATAGCAATCAGCCCCAGCATTTT
CASTLAQYSNQPQHF
>TRBJ1-2|NA|TRBV7-9|NA
TGTGCCAGCAGCCAAACTGACAGGTACTATGGCTACACCTTC
CASSQTDRYYGYTF
>TRBJ2-1|NA|TRBV19|NA
TGTGCCAGTAGTATGTTGGGTTTTCGGGAGCAGTTCTTC
CASSMLGFREQFF
>TRBJ1-2|NA|TRBV4-3|TRBD1
TGCGCCAGCAGCCAAGGCGAGGACAGGGCTGGCTACACCTTC
CASSQGEDRAGYTF
>TRBJ1-1|once|TRBV5-1|NA
TGCGCCAGCAGCCCAACTCTAACTCAGGGAGAAACTGAAGCTTTCTTT
CASSPTLTQGETEAFF
>TRBJ2-2|NA|TRBV18|TRBD2
TGTGCCAGCTCACCCCCCCCGGGACTAGCGGCCGGGGAGCTGTTTTTT
CASSPPPGLAAGELFF
>TRBJ2-7|NA|TRBV27|TRBD1
TGTGCCAGCTCACCGGGACAGGGGGCCTACGAGCAGTACTTC
CASSPGQGAYEQYF
>TRBJ1-1|NA|TRBV30|TRBD1
TGTGCCTCCACAAGGGACAGGAACACTGAAGCTTTCTTT
CASTRDRNTEAFF
>TRBJ2-1|NA|TRBV19|TRBD1
TGTGCCAGTAGTACTCGGACAGGGGGCTTGAATGAGCAGTTCTTC
CASSTRTGGLNEQFF
>TRBJ2-2|NA|TRBV9|NA
TGTGCCAGCAGCGGAGAACAAAGCACCGGGGAGCTGTTTTTT
CASSGEQSTGELFF
>TRBJ2-7|NA|TRBV27|NA
TGTGCCGTAGGGGGTTCCTTCTACGAGCAGTACTTC
CAVGGSFYEQYF
>TRBJ2-5|NA|TRBV21-1|NA
TGTGCCAGCAGCAAAGGGACCCGGGAGGAAGAGACCCAGTACTTC
CASSKGTREEETQYF